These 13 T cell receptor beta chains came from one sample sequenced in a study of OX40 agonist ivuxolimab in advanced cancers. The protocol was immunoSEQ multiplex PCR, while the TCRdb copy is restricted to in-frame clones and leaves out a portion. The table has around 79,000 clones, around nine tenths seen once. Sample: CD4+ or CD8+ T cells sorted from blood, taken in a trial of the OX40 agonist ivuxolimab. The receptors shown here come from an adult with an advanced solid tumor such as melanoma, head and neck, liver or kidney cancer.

The CDR3 DNA reads TGTGCCAGCAGCCAAGAAACTGACAAGCCTAGGGGCTACACCTTC. Translated: CASSQETDKPRGYTF. V is TRBV14 and J is TRBJ1-2; D unresolved. Germline V lookup: CDR1 SGHDN, CDR2 FVKESK. The CDR3 length is 15 residues. The germline V and J ends were trimmed by 0 bases and 8 bases, with 16 bases remaining between them.

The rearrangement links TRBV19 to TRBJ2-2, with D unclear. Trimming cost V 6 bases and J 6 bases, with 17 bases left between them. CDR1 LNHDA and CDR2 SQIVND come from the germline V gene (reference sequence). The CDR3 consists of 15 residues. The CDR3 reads CASRVIGGVSGELFF. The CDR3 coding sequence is TGTGCCAGTAGGGTAATAGGTGGGGTATCCGGGGAGCTGTTTTTT.

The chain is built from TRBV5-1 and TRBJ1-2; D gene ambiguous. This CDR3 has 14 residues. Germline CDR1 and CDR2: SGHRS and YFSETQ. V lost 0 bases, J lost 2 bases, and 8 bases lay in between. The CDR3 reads CASSLEGRNYGYTF. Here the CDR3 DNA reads TGCGCCAGCAGCTTGGAGGGCAGAAACTATGGCTACACCTTC.

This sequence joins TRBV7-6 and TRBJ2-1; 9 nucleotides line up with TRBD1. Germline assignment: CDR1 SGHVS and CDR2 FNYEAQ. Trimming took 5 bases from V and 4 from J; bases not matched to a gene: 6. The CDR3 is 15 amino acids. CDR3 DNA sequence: TGTGCCAGCAGCAAACCGGGACAGGGATACAATGAGCAGTTCTTC. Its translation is CASSKPGQGYNEQFF.

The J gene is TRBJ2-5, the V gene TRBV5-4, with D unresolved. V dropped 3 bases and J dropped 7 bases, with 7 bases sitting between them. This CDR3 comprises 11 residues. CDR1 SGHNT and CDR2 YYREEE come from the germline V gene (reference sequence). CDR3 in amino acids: CASSSLGTQYF. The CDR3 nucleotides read TGTGCCAGCAGCTCCTTGGGGACCCAGTACTTC. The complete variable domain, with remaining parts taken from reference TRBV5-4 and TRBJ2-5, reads ETGVTQSPTHLIKTRGQQVTLRCSSQSGHNTVSWYQQALGQGPQFIFQYYREEENGRGNFPPRFSGLQFPNYSSELNVNALELDDSALYLCASSSLGTQYFGPGTRLLVL.

The CDR3 here is CASTGQGVSTDTQYF. CDR3 sequence (DNA): TGTGCCAGCACCGGACAGGGGGTTAGCACAGATACGCAGTATTTT. The V and J genes are TRBV6-1 and TRBJ2-3; 10 bases match TRBD1. The CDR3 consists of 15 residues. The germline V gene encodes CDR1 MNHNS and CDR2 SASEGT. The V gene end was trimmed by 7 bases and the J gene end by 0 bases; junction bases not matched to a gene: 4.

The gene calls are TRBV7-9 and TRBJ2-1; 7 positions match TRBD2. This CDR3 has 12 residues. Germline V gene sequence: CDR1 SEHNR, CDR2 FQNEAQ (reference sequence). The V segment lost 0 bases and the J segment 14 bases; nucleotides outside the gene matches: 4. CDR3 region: CASSLAGGEEFF. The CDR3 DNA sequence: TGTGCCAGCAGCTTAGCGGGGGGGGAAGAGTTCTTC.

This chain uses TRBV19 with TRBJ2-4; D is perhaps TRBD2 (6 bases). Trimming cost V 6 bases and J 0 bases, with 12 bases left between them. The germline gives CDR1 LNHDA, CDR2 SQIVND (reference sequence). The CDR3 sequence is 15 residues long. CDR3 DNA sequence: TGTGCCAGTAGCCTTGAAGCGGGAGCCAAAAACATTCAGTACTTC. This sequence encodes CASSLEAGAKNIQYF. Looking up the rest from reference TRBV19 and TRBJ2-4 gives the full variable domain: DGGITQSPKYLFRKEGQNVTLSCEQNLNHDAMYWYRQDPGQGLRLIYYSQIVNDFQKGDIAEGYSVSREKKESFPLTVTSAQKNPTAFYLCASSLEAGAKNIQYFGAGTRLSVL.

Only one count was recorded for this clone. In DNA form, the CDR3 reads TGTGCCAGCACGCCGGGACAGGGCCTTTGGCGTGAGCAGTTCTTC. Translation: CASTPGQGLWREQFF. The chain uses TRBV27 and TRBJ2-1, with TRBD1 matching over 9 bases. Germline CDR1 MNHEY, CDR2 SMNVEV (reference sequence). The CDR3 loop spans 15 amino acids. Germline trimming cut 7 bases from V and 9 bases from J; bases unmatched to any gene: 13.

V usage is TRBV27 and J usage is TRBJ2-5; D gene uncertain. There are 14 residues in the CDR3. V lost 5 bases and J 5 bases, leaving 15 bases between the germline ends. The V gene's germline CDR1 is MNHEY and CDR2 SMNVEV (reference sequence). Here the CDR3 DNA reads TGTGCCAGCAGTGCGTCCAATGATTGGGAGACCCAGTACTTC. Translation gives CASSASNDWETQYF.

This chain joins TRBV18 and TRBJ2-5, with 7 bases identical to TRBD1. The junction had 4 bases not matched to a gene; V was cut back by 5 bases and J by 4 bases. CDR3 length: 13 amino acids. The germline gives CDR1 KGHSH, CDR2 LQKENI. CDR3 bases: TGTGCCAGCTCATTACGACAGGGAGAGACCCAGTACTTC. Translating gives CASSLRQGETQYF.

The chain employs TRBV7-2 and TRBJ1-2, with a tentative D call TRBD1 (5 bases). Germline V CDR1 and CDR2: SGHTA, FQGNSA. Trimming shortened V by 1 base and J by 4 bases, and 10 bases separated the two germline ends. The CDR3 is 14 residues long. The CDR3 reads CASSLEGYGYGYTF. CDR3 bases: TGTGCCAGCAGCTTAGAGGGGTACGGCTATGGCTACACCTTC.

The CDR3 loop reads CASRLGGATGNTIYF. The CDR3, as DNA: TGTGCCAGTAGACTGGGGGGGGCCACTGGAAACACCATATATTTT. The chain recombines TRBV19 with TRBJ1-3, with D perhaps matching TRBD1 (6 bases). Between the trimmed V and J ends, which lost 6 bases and 2 bases, there was a span of 14 bases. There are 15 residues in the CDR3. Germline values: CDR1 LNHDA, CDR2 SQIVND (reference sequence).